This T cell receptor (beta chain) was captured by sequencing in a study of blood T cell repertoires in COVID-19. Trimming took off 2 bases at V and 7 bases at J, with 13 bases between the two ends. From germline, CDR1 is SGHRS and CDR2 YFSETQ. CDR3 length: 14 amino acids. The authors' processing: Reference gene primer amplification in the assay estimated nucleated cell counts. Method: immunoSEQ multiplex PCR; TCRdb's copy keeps in-frame clones and lacks some. Clone size and V and J calls were adopted from that table, with D and trimming inferred from the DNA. In the table there are about 51,000 clones, more than 70% of which are singletons.

Sequencing input: peripheral blood. V gene TRBV5-1 combines with J gene TRBJ2-1; a weak D match, TRBD1 (8 bases). This sequence was found in a man older than 75 with active COVID-19. The CDR3 here is CASSFNRGGNEQFF. The CDR3, as DNA: TGCGCCAGCAGCTTCAACAGGGGGGGTAATGAGCAGTTCTTC. The whole variable domain, remainder taken from reference TRBV5-1 and TRBJ2-1, is KAGVTQTPRYLIKTRGQQVTLSCSPISGHRSVSWYQQTPGQGLQFLFEYFSETQRNKGNFPGRFSGRQFSNSRSEMNVSTLELGDSALYLCASSFNRGGNEQFFGPGTRLTVL.